A selection of T cell receptor beta chains follows, all from one sample in a study of CD8+CD57+ T cells in acquired aplastic anemia. TCRdb called the reads again in MiXCR, with one record for every CDR3 protein. There are roughly 300,000 distinct CDR3 sequences in the sample; around 60% occur only once, and roughly 8% lies in the top ten. Sequencing was done on a sample of sorted CD4+, CD8+, or CD8+CD57+ T cells (not recorded which) from PBMCs. These receptors came from a human donor with severe aplastic anemia or a healthy control (not recorded which). The CDR3 runs from the conserved cysteine through the conserved F or W. The D gene is left open where the match is weak. Some rows have no size entry. The others give once, few or many, or a class for an expanded clone.

TRBV2,.,TRBJ2-5,.,TGTGCCAGCAGTAATTCCGGGACCCGAGAGACCCAGTACTTC,CASSNSGTRETQYF
TRBV7-2,many,TRBJ1-5,.,TGTGCCAGCAGCTTATTGGGGGATAGCAATCAGCCCCAGCATTTT,CASSLLGDSNQPQHF
TRBV29-1,few,TRBJ2-7,TRBD1,TGCAGCGTCGGACAGGGGATCGCCTACGAGCAGTACTTC,CSVGQGIAYEQYF
TRBV7-4,.,TRBJ2-7,TRBD1,TGTGCCAGCAGCTTTCCGGGACAGGGCTGGAACGAGCAGTACTTC,CASSFPGQGWNEQYF
TRBV15,.,TRBJ2-7,.,TGTGCCACCAGCAGAGAGCCTATGCGTACCGAGCAGTACTTC,CATSREPMRTEQYF
TRBV7-2,.,TRBJ1-1,.,TGTGCCAGCAGCCCTGTACGGACTGAAGCTTTCTTT,CASSPVRTEAFF
TRBV4-3,many,TRBJ2-5,.,TGCGCCAGCAGCCAAGATCGCCCCGGGGCCGGCGAGACCCAGTACTTC,CASSQDRPGAGETQYF
TRBV12-3/TRBV12-4,many,TRBJ1-1,.,TGTGCCAGCAGTTTGAACAGGGCGACTGAAGCTTTCTTT,CASSLNRATEAFF
TRBV6-5,.,TRBJ1-6,TRBD1,TGTGCCAGCAGCCCTAGACAGGGCTCCTATAATTCACCCCTCCACTTT,CASSPRQGSYNSPLHF
TRBV2,few,TRBJ2-3,TRBD2,TGTGCCAGCAAACTAGCGGGGGGCGCGGATACGCAGTATTTT,CASKLAGGADTQYF
TRBV2,.,TRBJ2-7,.,TGTGCCAGCACAAAGGACAATTCCTACGAGCAGTACTTC,CASTKDNSYEQYF
TRBV10-3,once,TRBJ2-3,.,TGTGCCATCAGTGAGCCGCAGGGCGCATATACGCAGTATTTT,CAISEPQGAYTQYF
TRBV12-3/TRBV12-4,.,TRBJ1-5,.,TGTGCCAGCAGTTTTGCCTCGGACCTCAATCAGCCCCAGCATTTT,CASSFASDLNQPQHF
TRBV4-3,many,TRBJ2-1,.,TGCGCCAGCAGCCTACCTGGGGGCAATGAGCAGTTCTTC,CASSLPGGNEQFF
TRBV19,many,TRBJ2-2,TRBD1,TGTGCCAGTAGTATCCGTAGTCTGCTACACTCGGGACAGGGGGTGAACACCGGGGAGCTGTTTTTT,CASSIRSLLHSGQGVNTGELFF
TRBV7-9,few,TRBJ1-2,.,TGTGCCATTGGGTGGGGTATCGATGGCTACACCTTC,CAIGWGIDGYTF
TRBV6-6,many,TRBJ2-7,TRBD1,TGTGCCAGCAGTCCCCGACAGGGACACGAGCAGTACTTC,CASSPRQGHEQYF
TRBV7-2,many,TRBJ1-5,.,TGTGCCAGCAGCTTAGGGGGCAGGGTTGGGACTCAGCCCCAGCATTTT,CASSLGGRVGTQPQHF
TRBV15,few,TRBJ1-2,.,TGTGCCACCAGCAGAGATCGGCTAGGCTATGGCTACACCTTC,CATSRDRLGYGYTF
TRBV5-6,.,TRBJ2-7,TRBD1,TGTGCCTGGAGTCCGACAGGGGTAGGGGAGCAGTACTTC,CAWSPTGVGEQYF
TRBV5-1,few,TRBJ2-7,.,TGCGCCAGCAGCTTGGATCAGACCTACGAGCAGTACTTC,CASSLDQTYEQYF
TRBV5-4,once,TRBJ2-3,TRBD2,TGTGCCAGCAGCTTGACGGGGGGGCAATATACAGATACGCAGTATTTT,CASSLTGGQYTDTQYF
TRBV6-1,.,TRBJ1-1,.,TGTGCCAGCCGAGACGTGGGCGGAGTGAACACTGAAGCTTTCTTT,CASRDVGGVNTEAFF
TRBV7-9,.,TRBJ1-1,TRBD1,TGTGCCAGCAGCAAGGACAGGGGTTTAACTGAAGCTTTCTTT,CASSKDRGLTEAFF
TRBV18,.,TRBJ1-1,.,TGTGCCAGCTCCAGCCAGGGAGAAGCTTTCTTT,CASSSQGEAFF
TRBV24-1,few,TRBJ1-2,.,TGTGCCACCAGCCAGAGTGATAACTATGGCTACACCTTC,CATSQSDNYGYTF
TRBV24-1,.,TRBJ2-3,TRBD1,TGTGCCACCGCGGCAGGGGGAGAGGTTGGTACAGATACGCAGTATTTT,CATAAGGEVGTDTQYF
TRBV7-8,.,TRBJ1-1,.,TGTGCCAGCAGCTTAGACGGGCGGGGTGAAGCTTTCTTT,CASSLDGRGEAFF
TRBV14,.,TRBJ2-6,TRBD1,TGTGCCAGCAGCGCACAGGGGGCTGGGGCCAACGTCCTGACTTTC,CASSAQGAGANVLTF
TRBV20-1,.,TRBJ2-5,.,TGCAGTGCTAGAGGGGTCAGCGAGACCCAGTACTTC,CSARGVSETQYF
TRBV20-1,.,TRBJ2-5,TRBD2,TGCAGTGCTAGAAATGGGACTAGCGGGGGGGGTCAGTACTTC,CSARNGTSGGGQYF
TRBV5-1,many,TRBJ2-4,TRBD1,TGCGCCAGCAGCTTGGCCTCAGGGGGTGCTGGGAAAAACATTCAGTACTTC,CASSLASGGAGKNIQYF
TRBV2,once,TRBJ2-6,.,TGTGCCAGCAGTTTCTTTCCTCTCTCTGGGGCCAACGTCCTGACTTTC,CASSFFPLSGANVLTF
TRBV28,many,TRBJ1-1,TRBD1,TGTGCCAGCAGTTTGCCTGGGACAGTTAACACTGAAGCTTTCTTT,CASSLPGTVNTEAFF
TRBV20-1,many,TRBJ2-1,.,TGCAGTGCTGACCTTAACTTTGACAATGAGCAGTTCTTC,CSADLNFDNEQFF
TRBV7-9,many,TRBJ1-2,.,TGTGCCAGCAGCTCCGAAGGACCGAGCTTGACCTTC,CASSSEGPSLTF
TRBV24-1,few,TRBJ2-7,.,TGTGCCACCTCCATCCTGTGGGGGGACGAGCAGTACTTC,CATSILWGDEQYF
TRBV24-1,.,TRBJ1-5,TRBD1,TGTGCCACCAGTGTTAGGGACAGGGGGAATCAGCCCCAGCATTTT,CATSVRDRGNQPQHF